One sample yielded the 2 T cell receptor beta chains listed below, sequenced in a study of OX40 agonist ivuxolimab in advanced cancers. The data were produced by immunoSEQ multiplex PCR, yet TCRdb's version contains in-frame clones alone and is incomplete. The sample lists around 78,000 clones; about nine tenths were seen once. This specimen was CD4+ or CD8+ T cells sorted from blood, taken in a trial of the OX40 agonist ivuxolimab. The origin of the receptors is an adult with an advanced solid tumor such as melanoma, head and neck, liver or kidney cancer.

The CDR3 protein is CASSYSSQNTGELFF. The CDR3 DNA follows: TGTGCCAGCAGTTACTCTTCTCAAAACACCGGGGAGCTGTTTTTT. J is TRBJ2-2 and V is TRBV6-5; D uncertain. V was clipped by 0 bases and J by 2 bases, with 7 bases between them. The CDR3 has 15 residues. In germline, CDR1 is MNHEY, CDR2 SVGAGI.

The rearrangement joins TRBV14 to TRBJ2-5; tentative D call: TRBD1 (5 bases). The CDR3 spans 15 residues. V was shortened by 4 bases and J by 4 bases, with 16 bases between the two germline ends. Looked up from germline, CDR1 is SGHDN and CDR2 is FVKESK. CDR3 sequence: CASSLTGGFLETQYF. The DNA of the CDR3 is TGTGCCAGCAGCCTAACAGGTGGATTTTTAGAGACCCAGTACTTC.